The 14 T cell receptor beta chains below were found in one sample sequenced in a study of beta chain features in type 1 diabetes. The whole isolated RNA underwent reverse transcription, so sequencing captured expressed TCRB transcripts. Assay: immunoSEQ multiplex PCR; the TCRdb copy retains only in-frame clones and omits some. Among a few hundred thousand clones, around 15% were seen once, and the ten largest hold approximately 0.086%. The antigens these receptors bind are not known. Overall study results and limits: Shortening that was moderate but significant affected the TCRB CDR3s of Type 1 diabetes patients in all four CD4+ subsets.

Sequencing input: naive CD4+ T cells from blood. These receptors were obtained from a man aged 25-45 years with type 1 diabetes.

This clone was seen a handful of times. The chain joins TRBV15 to TRBJ2-7, with D uncertain. Germline V lookup: CDR1 LNHNV, CDR2 YYDKDF (reference sequence). This CDR3 comprises 14 residues. V was cut by 0 bases and J by 5 bases, with 11 bases left in between. The CDR3 loop is CATSRDLKKHEQYF. As DNA, the CDR3 is TGTGCCACCAGCAGAGATTTAAAGAAGCACGAGCAGTACTTC. The full variable domain, with the rest looked up from reference TRBV15 and TRBJ2-7, is DAMVIQNPRYQVTQFGKPVTLSCSQTLNHNVMYWYQQKSSQAPKLLFHYYDKDFNNEADTPDNFQSRRPNTSFCFLDIRSPGLGDTAMYLCATSRDLKKHEQYFGPGTRLTVT.

This rearrangement joins TRBV30 to TRBJ2-1, with a weak D call TRBD2 (5 bases). The CDR3 has 13 residues. Germline-derived CDR1 and CDR2 are GTSNPN and SVGIG (reference sequence). Trimming took 6 bases from V and 2 from J, leaving 11 bases between them. The CDR3 coding sequence is TGTGCCTGTTCCGGGGTAACCTACAATGAGCAGTTCTTC. This translates into CACSGVTYNEQFF.

This clone came up once. The chain recombines TRBV10-3 with TRBJ1-2, with TRBD1 matching over 10 bases. The V and J ends lost 4 bases and 6 bases, in that order; junction bases with no gene match: 8. The CDR3 sequence is 15 residues long. Per germline, CDR1 ENHRY and CDR2 SYGVKD. CDR3 in DNA: TGTGCCATCAGTGGATACAGACAGGGGGCTGATGGCTACACCTTC. Amino acid sequence: CAISGYRQGADGYTF.

CDR3 nucleotides: TGTGCCAGCAGCGTAGGAACAGAGACCCAGTACTTC. The encoded protein is CASSVGTETQYF. The chain couples TRBV9 to TRBJ2-5; D gene uncertain. Trimming removed 0 bases from V and 4 bases from J, with 4 bases in between. The CDR3 totals 12 residues. From germline, CDR1 is SGDLS and CDR2 YYNGEE.

J is TRBJ1-2 and V is TRBV28; TRBD1 agrees at 8 bases. This CDR3 is 14 amino acids long. The V gene's germline CDR1 is MDHEN and CDR2 SYDVKM. V gave up 5 bases and J gave up 7 bases; unmatched junction bases: 9. CDR3 region: CASSLDRADGGYTF. CDR3 nucleotide sequence: TGTGCCAGCAGTCTGGACAGGGCCGATGGTGGCTACACCTTC.

This clone was counted only a few times. The J gene is TRBJ2-5, the V gene TRBV14; no clear D gene. The germline CDR1 and CDR2 sequences are SGHDN and FVKESK. V was cut by 4 bases and J by 3 bases, with 6 bases left in between. This CDR3 contains 12 residues. The CDR3 DNA reads TGTGCCAGCAGCCGAGGTGAAGAGACCCAGTACTTC. Translation gives CASSRGEETQYF. Full variable domain (remainder filled in from reference TRBV14 and TRBJ2-5): EAGVTQFPSHSVIEKGQTVTLRCDPISGHDNLYWYRRVMGKEIKFLLHFVKESKQDESGMPNNRFLAERTGGTYSTLKVQPAELEDSGVYFCASSRGEETQYFGPGTRLLVL.

V is TRBV7-9 and J is TRBJ2-2; D unclear. Germline CDR1 is SEHNR and CDR2 is FQNEAQ (reference sequence). The CDR3 has 15 amino acids. The V gene lost 1 base and the J gene lost 6 bases, with 12 bases spanning the gap. CDR3 protein: CASSLVDPIAGELFF. CDR3 sequence (DNA): TGTGCCAGCAGCTTAGTTGACCCAATTGCCGGGGAGCTGTTTTTT.

The chain couples TRBV9 to TRBJ2-1; 9 nucleotides line up with TRBD2. V gave up 3 bases and J gave up 9 bases; unmatched junction bases: 13. There are 16 residues in the CDR3. Germline V gives CDR1 SGDLS, CDR2 YYNGEE. The DNA of the CDR3 is TGTGCCAGCAGCGCTTATCCAGCGGGAGGTAGTACTGAGCAGTTCTTC. It translates to CASSAYPAGGSTEQFF.

This chain joins TRBV30 and TRBJ2-7; D is uncertain. Germline lookup yields CDR1 GTSNPN and CDR2 SVGIG (reference sequence). The V and J ends lost 2 bases and 7 bases respectively, with 12 bases between them. The CDR3 runs 12 residues. CDR3 sequence: CAWSRLNQEQYF. CDR3 DNA: TGTGCCTGGAGTCGACTTAATCAGGAGCAGTACTTC.

This chain uses TRBV13 with TRBJ2-7; TRBD2 agrees at 8 bases. Trimming took 7 bases from V and 1 from J; bases not matched to a gene: 12. The CDR3 spans 16 residues. Per germline, CDR1 PRHDT and CDR2 FYEKMQ (reference sequence). The CDR3 bases are TGTGCCAGCACGTTCGAGCGGGAGAGTAGTTCCTACGAGCAGTACTTC. Translating gives CASTFERESSSYEQYF.

This clone was counted a few times. The V call is TRBV6-1, the J call TRBJ2-7; perhaps TRBD2 as D (5 bases). Per germline, CDR1 MNHNS and CDR2 SASEGT. Deletions cut 7 bases from V and 0 bases from J, with 16 bases between. The CDR3 covers 15 residues. The CDR3 sequence: CASTPGLHLSYEQYF. The CDR3 nucleotides are TGTGCCAGCACCCCAGGACTGCATCTCTCCTACGAGCAGTACTTC.

V gene TRBV25-1 combines with J gene TRBJ2-2; 7 bases agree with TRBD2. Germline lookup yields CDR1 MGHDK and CDR2 SYGVNS. The CDR3 has 17 amino acids. V shed 3 bases, J shed 1 base, and the junction held 8 bases outside the gene matches. The CDR3 DNA follows: TGTGCCAGCAGTGATTATGGGCTAGCGGAGAACACCGGGGAGCTGTTTTTT. Residues: CASSDYGLAENTGELFF. Drawing the rest from reference TRBV25-1 and TRBJ2-2, the complete variable domain is EADIYQTPRYLVIGTGKKITLECSQTMGHDKMYWYQQDPGMELHLIHYSYGVNSTEKGDLSSESTVSRIRTEHFPLTLESARPSHTSQYLCASSDYGLAENTGELFFGEGSRLTVL.

V is TRBV7-9 and J is TRBJ1-4, with D hard to call. The CDR3 loop spans 12 amino acids. Trimming shortened V by 3 bases and J by 8 bases, and 7 bases separated the two germline ends. CDR1 and CDR2 from the germline V gene are SEHNR and FQNEAQ (reference sequence). DNA of the CDR3: TGTGCCAGCAGCTTCACAGCGGAAAAACTGTTTTTT. It is translated as CASSFTAEKLFF.

This clone was seen a handful of times. The chain links TRBV19 to TRBJ2-7; TRBD1 matches at 10 bases. The CDR3 has 14 residues. Per germline, CDR1 LNHDA and CDR2 SQIVND (reference sequence). V dropped 6 bases and J dropped 5; count of bases not matched to a gene: 7. The CDR3, as DNA: TGTGCCAGTAGAAAGACAGGGGGCGGGAACGAGCAGTACTTC. Encoded protein: CASRKTGGGNEQYF.